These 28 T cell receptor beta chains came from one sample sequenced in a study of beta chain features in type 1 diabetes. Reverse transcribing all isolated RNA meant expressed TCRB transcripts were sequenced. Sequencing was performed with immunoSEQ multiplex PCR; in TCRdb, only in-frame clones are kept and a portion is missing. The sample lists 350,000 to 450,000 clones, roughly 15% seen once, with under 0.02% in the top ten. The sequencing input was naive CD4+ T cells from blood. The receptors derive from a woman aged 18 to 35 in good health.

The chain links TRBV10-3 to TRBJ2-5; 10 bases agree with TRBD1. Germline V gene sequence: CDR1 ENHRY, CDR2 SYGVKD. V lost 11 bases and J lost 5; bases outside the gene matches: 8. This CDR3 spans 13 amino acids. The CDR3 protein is CASWTGGAETQYF. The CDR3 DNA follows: TGTGCCTCATGGACAGGGGGAGCTGAGACCCAGTACTTC.

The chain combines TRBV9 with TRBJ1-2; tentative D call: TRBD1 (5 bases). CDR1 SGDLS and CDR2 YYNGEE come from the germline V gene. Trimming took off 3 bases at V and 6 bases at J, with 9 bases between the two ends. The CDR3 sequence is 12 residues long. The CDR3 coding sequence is TGTGCCAGCAGCGAAGGCAGGGATGGCTACACCTTC. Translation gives CASSEGRDGYTF.

The CDR3 loop reads CSVRPGLQSYGYTF. In DNA form, the CDR3 reads TGCAGCGTTCGCCCGGGACTGCAGTCCTATGGCTACACCTTC. The chain has TRBV29-1 and TRBJ1-2, with TRBD1 as a possible D gene (5 bases). The CDR3 is 14 amino acids. V was cut by 5 bases and J by 4 bases, with 17 bases left in between. CDR1 and CDR2 (germline): SQVTM, ANQGSEA. Full variable domain (missing parts from reference TRBV29-1 and TRBJ1-2): SAVISQKPSRDICQRGTSLTIQCQVDSQVTMMFWYRQQPGQSLTLIATANQGSEATYESGFVIDKFPISRPNLTFSTLTVSNMSPEDSSIYLCSVRPGLQSYGYTFGSGTRLTVV.

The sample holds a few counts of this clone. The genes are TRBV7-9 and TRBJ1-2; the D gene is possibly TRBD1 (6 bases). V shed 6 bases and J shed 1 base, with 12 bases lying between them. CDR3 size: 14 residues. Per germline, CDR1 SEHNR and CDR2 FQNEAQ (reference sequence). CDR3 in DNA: TGTGCCAGCAGTTCGCACAGGGTTAACTATGGCTACACCTTC. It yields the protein CASSSHRVNYGYTF.

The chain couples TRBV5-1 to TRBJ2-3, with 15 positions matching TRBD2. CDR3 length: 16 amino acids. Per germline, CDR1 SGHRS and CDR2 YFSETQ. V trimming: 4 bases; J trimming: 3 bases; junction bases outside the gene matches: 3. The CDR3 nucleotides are TGCGCCAGCAGCGTCGGGACTAGCGGGAGGACAGATACGCAGTATTTT. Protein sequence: CASSVGTSGRTDTQYF.

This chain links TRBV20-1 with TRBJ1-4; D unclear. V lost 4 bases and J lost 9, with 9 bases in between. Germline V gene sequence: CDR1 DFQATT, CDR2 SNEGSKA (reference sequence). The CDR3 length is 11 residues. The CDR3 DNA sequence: TGCAGTGCTAAAGTGGAGCAAAAACTGTTTTTT. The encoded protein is CSAKVEQKLFF.

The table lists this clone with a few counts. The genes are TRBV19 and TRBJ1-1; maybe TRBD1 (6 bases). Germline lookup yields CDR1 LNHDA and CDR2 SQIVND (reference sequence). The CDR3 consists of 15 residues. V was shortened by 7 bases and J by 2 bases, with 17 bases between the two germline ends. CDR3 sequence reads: CASTPGRQANTEAFF. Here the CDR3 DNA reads TGTGCCAGTACCCCGGGCCGACAGGCCAACACTGAAGCTTTCTTT.

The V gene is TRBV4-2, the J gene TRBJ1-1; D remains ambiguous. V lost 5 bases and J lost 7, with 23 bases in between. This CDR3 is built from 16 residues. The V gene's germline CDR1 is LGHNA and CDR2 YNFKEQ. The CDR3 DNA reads TGTGCCAGCAGCACTGGGCGGGCCCCGCGGCGCTATGAAGCTTTCTTT. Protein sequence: CASSTGRAPRRYEAFF.

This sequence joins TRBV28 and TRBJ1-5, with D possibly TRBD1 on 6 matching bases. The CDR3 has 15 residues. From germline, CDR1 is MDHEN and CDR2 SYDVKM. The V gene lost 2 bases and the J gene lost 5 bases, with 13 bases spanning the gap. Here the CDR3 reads CASSLGTGMDQPQHF. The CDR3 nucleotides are TGTGCCAGCAGTTTAGGCACAGGGATGGATCAGCCCCAGCATTTT.

The CDR3 nucleotides read TGTGCCAGCAGTCTAGGGGTAGCGGGAGATCGGGAGCAGTACTTC. Encoded protein: CASSLGVAGDREQYF. V usage is TRBV27 and J usage is TRBJ2-7; 9 bases agree with TRBD2. This CDR3 has 15 amino acids. V lost 5 bases to trimming and J lost 7 bases; unmatched junction nucleotides: 12. Germline loops: CDR1 MNHEY, CDR2 SMNVEV (reference sequence).

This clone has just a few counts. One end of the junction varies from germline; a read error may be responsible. CDR3 in amino acids: CASSQDLAEGTDF. In DNA, the CDR3 is TGCGCCAGCAGCCAAGATCTGGCGGAGGGCACGGATTTT. The genes are TRBV4-3 and TRBJ2-3; possibly TRBD2 for D (6 bases). The CDR3 length is 13 residues. Germline CDR1 is LGHNA and CDR2 is YSLEER.

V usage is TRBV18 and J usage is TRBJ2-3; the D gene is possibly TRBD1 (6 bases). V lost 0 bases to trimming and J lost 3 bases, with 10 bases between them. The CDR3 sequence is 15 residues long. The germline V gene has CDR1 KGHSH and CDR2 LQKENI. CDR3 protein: CASSPPSRGTDTQYF. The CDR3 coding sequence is TGTGCCAGCTCACCACCGAGCAGGGGAACAGATACGCAGTATTTT.

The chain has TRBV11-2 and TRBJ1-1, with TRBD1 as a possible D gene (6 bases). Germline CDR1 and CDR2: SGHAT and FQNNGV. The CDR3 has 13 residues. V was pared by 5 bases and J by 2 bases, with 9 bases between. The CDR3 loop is CASSPTGNTEAFF. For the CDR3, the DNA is TGTGCCAGCAGCCCGACAGGAAACACTGAAGCTTTCTTT.

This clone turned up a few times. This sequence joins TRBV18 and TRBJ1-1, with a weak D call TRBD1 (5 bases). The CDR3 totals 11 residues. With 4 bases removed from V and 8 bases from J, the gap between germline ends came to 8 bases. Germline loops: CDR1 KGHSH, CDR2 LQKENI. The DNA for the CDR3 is TGTGCCAGCTCACTCCGACAGGAAGCTTTCTTT. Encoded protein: CASSLRQEAFF.

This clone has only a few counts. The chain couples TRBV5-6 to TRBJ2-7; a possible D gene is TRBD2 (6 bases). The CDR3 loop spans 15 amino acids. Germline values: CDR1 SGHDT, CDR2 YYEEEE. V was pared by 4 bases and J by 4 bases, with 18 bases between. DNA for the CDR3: TGTGCCAGCAGCCCGGGACTGGTTTTAGGGTACGAGCAGTACTTC. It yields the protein CASSPGLVLGYEQYF.

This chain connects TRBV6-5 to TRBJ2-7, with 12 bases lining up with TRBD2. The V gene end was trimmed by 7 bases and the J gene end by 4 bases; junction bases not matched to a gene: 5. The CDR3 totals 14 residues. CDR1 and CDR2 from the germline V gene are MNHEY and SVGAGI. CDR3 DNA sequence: TGTGCCAGCAAGACTAGCGGGAGTTTGTACGAGCAGTACTTC. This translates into CASKTSGSLYEQYF.

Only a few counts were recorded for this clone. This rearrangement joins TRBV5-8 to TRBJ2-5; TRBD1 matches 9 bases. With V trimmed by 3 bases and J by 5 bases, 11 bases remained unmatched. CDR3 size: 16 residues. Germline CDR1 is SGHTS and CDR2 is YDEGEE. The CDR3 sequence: CASSSGTGSTGETQYF. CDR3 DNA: TGTGCCAGCAGCTCCGGGACAGGGTCTACAGGGGAGACCCAGTACTTC.

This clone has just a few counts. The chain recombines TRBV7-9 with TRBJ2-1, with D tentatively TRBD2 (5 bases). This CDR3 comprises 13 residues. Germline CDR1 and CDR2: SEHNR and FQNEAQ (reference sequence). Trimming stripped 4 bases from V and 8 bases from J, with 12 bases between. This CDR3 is CASSSRAIDEQFF. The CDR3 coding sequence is TGTGCCAGCAGCTCGCGGGCGATCGATGAGCAGTTCTTC.

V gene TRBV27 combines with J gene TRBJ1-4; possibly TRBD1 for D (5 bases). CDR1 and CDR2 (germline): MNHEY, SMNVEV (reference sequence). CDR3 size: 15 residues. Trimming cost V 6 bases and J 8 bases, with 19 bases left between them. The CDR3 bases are TGTGCCAGCAGACCGACTGACAGCCGGGGGGAAAAACTGTTTTTT. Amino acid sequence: CASRPTDSRGEKLFF.

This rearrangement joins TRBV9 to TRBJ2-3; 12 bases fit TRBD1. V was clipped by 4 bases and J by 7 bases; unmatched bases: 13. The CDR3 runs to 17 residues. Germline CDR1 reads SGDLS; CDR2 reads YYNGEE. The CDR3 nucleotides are TGTGCCAGCAGCAATCAAGCCGGGACAGGGGGCAGTTATACGCAGTATTTT. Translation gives CASSNQAGTGGSYTQYF.

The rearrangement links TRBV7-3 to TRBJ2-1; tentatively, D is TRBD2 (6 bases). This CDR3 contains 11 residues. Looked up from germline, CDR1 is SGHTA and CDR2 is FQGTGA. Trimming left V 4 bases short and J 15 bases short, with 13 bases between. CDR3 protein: CASSSNGTPFF. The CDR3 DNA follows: TGTGCCAGCAGCTCAAACGGGACTCCGTTCTTC. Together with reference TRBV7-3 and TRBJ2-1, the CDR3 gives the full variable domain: GAGVSQTPSNKVTEKGKYVELRCDPISGHTALYWYRQSLGQGPEFLIYFQGTGAADDSGLPNDRFFAVRPEGSVSTLKIQRTERGDSAVYLCASSSNGTPFFGPGTRLTVL.

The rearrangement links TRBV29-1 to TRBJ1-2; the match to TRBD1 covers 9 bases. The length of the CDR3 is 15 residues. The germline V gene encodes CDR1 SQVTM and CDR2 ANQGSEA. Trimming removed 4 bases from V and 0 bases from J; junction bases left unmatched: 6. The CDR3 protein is CSVAGQGSANYGYTF. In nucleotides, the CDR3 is TGCAGCGTTGCGGGACAGGGATCAGCTAACTATGGCTACACCTTC.

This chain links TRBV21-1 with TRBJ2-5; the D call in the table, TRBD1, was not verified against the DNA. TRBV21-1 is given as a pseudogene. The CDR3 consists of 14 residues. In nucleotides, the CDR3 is TGTGCCAGCAGCCCGCGGGACAGGCAAGAGACCCAGTACTTC. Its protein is CASSPRDRQETQYF.

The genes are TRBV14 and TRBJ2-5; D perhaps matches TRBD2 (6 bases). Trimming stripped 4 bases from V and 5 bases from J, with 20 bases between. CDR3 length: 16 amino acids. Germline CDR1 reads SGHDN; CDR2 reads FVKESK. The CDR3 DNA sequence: TGTGCCAGCAGCCGAGGATATCCTAGCGTGGGGGAGACCCAGTACTTC. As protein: CASSRGYPSVGETQYF.

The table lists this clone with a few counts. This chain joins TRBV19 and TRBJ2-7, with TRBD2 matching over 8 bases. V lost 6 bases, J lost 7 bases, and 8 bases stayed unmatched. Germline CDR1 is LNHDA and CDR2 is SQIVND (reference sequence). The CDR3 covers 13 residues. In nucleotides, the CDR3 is TGTGCCAGTAGAGGCGGGAGGCTCGGGGAGCAGTACTTC. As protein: CASRGGRLGEQYF.

The CDR3, as DNA: TGTGCCAGCAACAGGGTTGGTTTAGTAAGTGGGGCCAACGTCCTGACTTTC. It specifies CASNRVGLVSGANVLTF. This chain uses TRBV7-2 with TRBJ2-6; a weak D match, TRBD1 (6 bases). CDR3 length: 17 amino acids. CDR1 is SGHTA, CDR2 FQGNSA, per germline. V dropped 7 bases and J dropped 3 bases, with 19 bases sitting between them.

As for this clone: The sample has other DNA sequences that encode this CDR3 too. CDR3 residues: CASSFSDYGYTF. Written as DNA, the CDR3 is TGTGCCAGCAGTTTCTCAGACTATGGCTACACCTTC. The rearrangement uses TRBV28 and TRBJ1-2; D is ambiguous. The length of the CDR3 is 12 residues. CDR1 MDHEN and CDR2 SYDVKM come from the germline V gene. V was clipped by 3 bases and J by 3 bases, with 5 bases between them.

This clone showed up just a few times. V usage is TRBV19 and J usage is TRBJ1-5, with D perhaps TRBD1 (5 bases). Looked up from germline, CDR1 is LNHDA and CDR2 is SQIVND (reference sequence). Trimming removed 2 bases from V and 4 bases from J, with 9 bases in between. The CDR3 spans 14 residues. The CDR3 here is CASSILRGNQPQHF. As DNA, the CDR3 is TGTGCCAGTAGTATATTACGGGGGAATCAGCCCCAGCATTTT.